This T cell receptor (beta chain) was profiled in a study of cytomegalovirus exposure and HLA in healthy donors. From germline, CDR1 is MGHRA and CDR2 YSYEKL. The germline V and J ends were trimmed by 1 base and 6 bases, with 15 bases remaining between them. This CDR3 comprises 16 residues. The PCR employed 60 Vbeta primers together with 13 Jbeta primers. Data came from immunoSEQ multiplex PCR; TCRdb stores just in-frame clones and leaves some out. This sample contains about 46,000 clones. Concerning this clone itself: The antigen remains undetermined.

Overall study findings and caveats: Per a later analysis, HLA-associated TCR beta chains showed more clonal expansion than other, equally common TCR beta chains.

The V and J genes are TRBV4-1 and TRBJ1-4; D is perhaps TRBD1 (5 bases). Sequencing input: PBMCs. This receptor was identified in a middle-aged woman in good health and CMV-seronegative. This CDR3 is CASSQVRAGFHEKLFF. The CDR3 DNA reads TGCGCCAGCAGCCAAGTCAGGGCTGGCTTCCATGAAAAACTGTTTTTT.